This T cell receptor beta chain was sequenced during a study of low-dose radiotherapy and immunotherapy resistance in tumors. Whole-study context: It was every two weeks, one day before radiation and immunotherapy, that intravenous cyclophosphamide 200 mg/m2 was given.

Time point: after trial treatment. Treatment noted: LDRT plus nivolumab, ipilimumab, low-dose cyclophosphamide and aspirin (RACIN trial). Trimming removed 5 bases from V and 3 bases from J, with 14 bases in between. Per the germline V gene, CDR1 is KGHSH and CDR2 is LQKENI. CDR3 length: 14 residues. TRAV and TRBV primers primed cDNA for both TCRalpha and TCRbeta. Over around 19 PCR cycles, TCRs were amplified from a constant-region primer and V-primer adapter. TCRdb analysed the reads with MiXCR anew, one entry per CDR3 protein. The data hold 30,000 to 40,000 distinct CDR3 sequences, with less than 25% observed a single time.

The chain couples TRBV18 to TRBJ2-7; either TRBD1 or TRBD2 may supply D (5 bases each). This material consisted of PBMCs, taken after low-dose radiotherapy plus immunotherapy. This receptor was taken from a female donor with ovarian cancer. CDR3 DNA sequence: TGTGCCAGCTCAGGGGCCGAGGGTGTCTACGAGCAGTACTTC. Its protein is CASSGAEGVYEQYF.